This T cell receptor (beta chain) was identified in a study of blood T cell repertoires in COVID-19. Whole-study context: The origin of the acute and convalescent COVID-19 samples was the United States, Italy and Spain. Sample material is recorded as cDNA or gDNA derived from T cells, B-cell-depleted T cells, or PBMCs.

Original analysis: Amplifying reference gene primers gave estimates of nucleated cell counts. The repertoire was sequenced with immunoSEQ multiplex PCR; TCRdb's copy has only in-frame clones and lacks some. The DNA gave D and trimming, while V, J and clone size come from that table. The sample carries roughly 14,000 clones, roughly 80% recorded once. V lost 5 bases and J lost 4; bases outside the gene matches: 5. This CDR3 comprises 14 residues. Germline CDR1 reads SNHLY; CDR2 reads FYNNEI. Sequencing was done on a sample of peripheral blood. This sequence joins TRBV2 and TRBJ1-2; 9 bases agree with TRBD1. The receptor's source is a man older than 75 with active or convalescent COVID-19. The CDR3 loop is CASSPTGGGYGYTF. For the CDR3, the DNA is TGTGCCAGCAGTCCTACAGGGGGCGGCTATGGCTACACCTTC.